The 5 T cell receptor beta chains in this list originate from one sample, sequenced in a study of blood T cell repertoires in COVID-19 (dated by TCRdb to the early 2020s). Library preparation employed the immunoSEQ multiplex PCR assay. In TCRdb, the immuneACCESS table is reduced to in-frame sequences with V and J assigned. These tables do not hold every clone; where another copy was compared, an unresolved V gene accounts for under half, and the others remain unexplained. The sample table shows about 200,000 clones, and nearly 90% are seen once. The ten largest clonotypes hold over 15% of the sample. The sequencing input was peripheral blood. Every receptor here comes from a man aged 45-65 years with COVID-19, enrolled during active disease.

The chain is built from TRBV19 and TRBJ2-1; 13 bases are a match to TRBD2. The germline V gene has CDR1 LNHDA and CDR2 SQIVND (reference sequence). V lost 8 bases to trimming and J lost 4 bases; unmatched junction nucleotides: 5. This CDR3 spans 15 amino acids. Here the CDR3 DNA reads TGTGCCAGTCTTCGGACTAGCGGGAGTTACAATGAGCAGTTCTTC. Translation gives CASLRTSGSYNEQFF. The variable domain in full, with the rest retrieved from reference TRBV19 and TRBJ2-1, is DGGITQSPKYLFRKEGQNVTLSCEQNLNHDAMYWYRQDPGQGLRLIYYSQIVNDFQKGDIAEGYSVSREKKESFPLTVTSAQKNPTAFYLCASLRTSGSYNEQFFGPGTRLTVL.

This clone was counted a single time. The chain uses TRBV4-1 and TRBJ1-6; the D is unclear. There are 17 residues in the CDR3. CDR1 is MGHRA and CDR2 is YSYEKL in the germline V gene. V lost 4 bases to trimming and J lost 9 bases, with 22 bases between them. CDR3 in amino acids: CASSPGGSVNLGSPLHF. CDR3 nucleotide sequence: TGCGCCAGCAGCCCTGGAGGCTCGGTTAACCTAGGTTCACCCCTCCACTTT.

The chain couples TRBV11-2 to TRBJ1-6, with D uncertain. CDR1 and CDR2 from the germline V gene are SGHAT and FQNNGV. V was pared by 5 bases and J by 7 bases, with 9 bases between. This CDR3 region has 13 residues. CDR3 DNA sequence: TGTGCCAGCAGCCCACTCCCAAATTCACCCCTCCACTTT. It codes for CASSPLPNSPLHF.

The V gene is TRBV9, the J gene TRBJ2-1; 7 bases agree with TRBD2. V was clipped by 4 bases and J by 2 bases; unmatched bases: 6. CDR3 length: 15 residues. Germline V lookup: CDR1 SGDLS, CDR2 YYNGEE. The CDR3 here is CASSLGRGTYNEQFF. The CDR3 DNA is TGTGCCAGCAGCCTAGGGAGGGGCACCTACAATGAGCAGTTCTTC.

This chain joins TRBV6-2 or TRBV6-3 and TRBJ2-1; tentatively, D is TRBD2 (7 bases). Per germline, CDR1 MNHEY and CDR2 SVGEGT. V lost 2 bases and J lost 13, with 15 bases in between. The CDR3 is 13 amino acids. CDR3 DNA sequence: TGTGCCAGCAGTTACAATAGTGGGGGGGCACAGTTCTTC. This encodes CASSYNSGGAQFF.